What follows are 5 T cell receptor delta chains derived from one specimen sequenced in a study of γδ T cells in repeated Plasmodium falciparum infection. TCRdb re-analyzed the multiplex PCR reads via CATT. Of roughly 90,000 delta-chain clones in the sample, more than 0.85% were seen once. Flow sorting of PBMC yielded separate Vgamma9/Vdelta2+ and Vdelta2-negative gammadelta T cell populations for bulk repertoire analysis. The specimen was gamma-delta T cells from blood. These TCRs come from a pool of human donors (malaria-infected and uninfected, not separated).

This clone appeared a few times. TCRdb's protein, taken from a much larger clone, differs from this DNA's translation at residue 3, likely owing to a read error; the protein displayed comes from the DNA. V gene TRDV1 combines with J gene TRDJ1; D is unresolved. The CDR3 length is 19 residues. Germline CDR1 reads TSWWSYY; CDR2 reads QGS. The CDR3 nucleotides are TGTGCTCGTGGGTCCCAGGGAGTGGCTACTCCCCTGTCTACCGATAAACTCATCTTT. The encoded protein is CARGSQGVATPLSTDKLIF.

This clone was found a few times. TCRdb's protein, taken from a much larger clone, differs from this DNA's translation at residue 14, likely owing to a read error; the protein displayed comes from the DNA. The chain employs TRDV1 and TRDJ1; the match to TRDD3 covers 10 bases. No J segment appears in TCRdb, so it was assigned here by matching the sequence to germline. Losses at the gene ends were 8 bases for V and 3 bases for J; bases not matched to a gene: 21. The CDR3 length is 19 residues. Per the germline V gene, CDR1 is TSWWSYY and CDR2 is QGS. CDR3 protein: CALSFAGGYRLRGADKLIF. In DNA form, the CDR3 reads TGTGCTCTTTCCTTCGCTGGGGGATATCGACTCCGCGGCGCCGATAAACTCATCTTT.

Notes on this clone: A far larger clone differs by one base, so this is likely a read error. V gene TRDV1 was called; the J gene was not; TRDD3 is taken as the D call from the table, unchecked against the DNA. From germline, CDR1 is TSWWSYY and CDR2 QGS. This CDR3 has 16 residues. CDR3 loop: CALGERWSSYTDKLIF. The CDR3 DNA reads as TGTGCTCTTGGGGAAAGGTGGTCCTCGTACACCGATAAACTCATCTTC.

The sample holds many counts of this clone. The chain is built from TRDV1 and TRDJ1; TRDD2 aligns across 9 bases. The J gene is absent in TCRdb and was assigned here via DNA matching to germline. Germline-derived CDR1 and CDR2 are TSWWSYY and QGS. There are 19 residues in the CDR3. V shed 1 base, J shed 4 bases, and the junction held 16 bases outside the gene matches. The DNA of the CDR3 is TGTGCTCTTGGGGAACCTGGCCTTCCTACTTGGGACCTAAACGATAAACTCATCTTT. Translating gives CALGEPGLPTWDLNDKLIF.

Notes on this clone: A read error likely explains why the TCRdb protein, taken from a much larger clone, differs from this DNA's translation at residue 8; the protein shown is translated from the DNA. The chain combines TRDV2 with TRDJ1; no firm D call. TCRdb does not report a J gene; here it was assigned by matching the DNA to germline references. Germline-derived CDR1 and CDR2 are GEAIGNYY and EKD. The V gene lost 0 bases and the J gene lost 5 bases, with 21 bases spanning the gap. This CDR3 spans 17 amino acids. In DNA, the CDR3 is TGTGCCTGTGACACCGTCACGGACTTGGCCCGTACGGATAAACTCATCTTT. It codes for CACDTVTDLARTDKLIF.